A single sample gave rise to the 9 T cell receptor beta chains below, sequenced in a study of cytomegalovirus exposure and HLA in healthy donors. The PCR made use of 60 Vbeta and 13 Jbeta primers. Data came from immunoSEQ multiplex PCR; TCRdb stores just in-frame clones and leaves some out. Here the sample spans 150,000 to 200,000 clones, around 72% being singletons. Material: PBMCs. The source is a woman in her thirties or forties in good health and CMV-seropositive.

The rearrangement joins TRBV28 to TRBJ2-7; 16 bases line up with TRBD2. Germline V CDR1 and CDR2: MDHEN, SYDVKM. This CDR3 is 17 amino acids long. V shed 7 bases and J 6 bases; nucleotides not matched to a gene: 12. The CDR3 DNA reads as TGTGCCAGCACCACCTCCGATGGGACTAGCGGGGGGGTCGAGCAGTACTTC. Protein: CASTTSDGTSGGVEQYF.

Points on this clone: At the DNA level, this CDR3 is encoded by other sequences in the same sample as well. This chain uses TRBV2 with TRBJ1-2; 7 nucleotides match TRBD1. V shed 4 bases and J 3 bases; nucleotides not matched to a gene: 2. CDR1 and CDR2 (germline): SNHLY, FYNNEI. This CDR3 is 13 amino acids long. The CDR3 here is CASSGQGDYGYTF. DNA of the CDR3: TGTGCCAGCAGTGGACAGGGAGACTATGGCTACACCTTC.

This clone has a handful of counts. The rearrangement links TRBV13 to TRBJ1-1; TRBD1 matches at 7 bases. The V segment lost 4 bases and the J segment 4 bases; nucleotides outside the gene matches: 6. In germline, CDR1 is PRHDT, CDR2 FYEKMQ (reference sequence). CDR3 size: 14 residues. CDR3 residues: CASSYRQGSTEAFF. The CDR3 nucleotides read TGTGCCAGCAGCTACCGACAGGGTAGCACTGAAGCTTTCTTT.

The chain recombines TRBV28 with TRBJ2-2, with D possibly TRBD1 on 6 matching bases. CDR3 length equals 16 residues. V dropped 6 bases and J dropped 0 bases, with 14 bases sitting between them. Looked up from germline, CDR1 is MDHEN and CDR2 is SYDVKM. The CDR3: CASRAQGITNTGELFF. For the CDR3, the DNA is TGTGCCAGCAGGGCACAGGGTATAACGAACACCGGGGAGCTGTTTTTT.

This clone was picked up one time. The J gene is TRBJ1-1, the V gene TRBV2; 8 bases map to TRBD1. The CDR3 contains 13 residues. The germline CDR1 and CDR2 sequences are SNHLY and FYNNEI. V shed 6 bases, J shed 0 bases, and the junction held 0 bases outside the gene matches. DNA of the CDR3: TGTGCCAGCAGGGACAGGGTGAACACTGAAGCTTTCTTT. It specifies CASRDRVNTEAFF.

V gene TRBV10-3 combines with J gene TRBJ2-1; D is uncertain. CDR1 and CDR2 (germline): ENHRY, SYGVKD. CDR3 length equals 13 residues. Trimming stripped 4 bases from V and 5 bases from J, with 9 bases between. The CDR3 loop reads CAISGSLDNEQFF. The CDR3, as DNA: TGTGCCATCAGTGGCTCCCTAGACAATGAGCAGTTCTTC.

The CDR3 DNA follows: TGTGCCAGCAGCTTACCCCAGGACTACGAGCAGTACTTC. Protein: CASSLPQDYEQYF. The chain employs TRBV5-4 and TRBJ2-7; D is unclear. The CDR3 is 13 amino acids. V lost 2 bases to trimming and J lost 3 bases, with 9 bases between them. Germline CDR1 and CDR2: SGHNT and YYREEE (reference sequence).

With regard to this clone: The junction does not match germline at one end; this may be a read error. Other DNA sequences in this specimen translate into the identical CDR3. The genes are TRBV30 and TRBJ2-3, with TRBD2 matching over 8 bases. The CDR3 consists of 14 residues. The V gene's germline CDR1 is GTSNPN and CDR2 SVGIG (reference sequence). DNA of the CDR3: TGCGCCGGGAGGGAACAGGGTAGCACAGATACGCAGTATTTT. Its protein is CAGREQGSTDTQYF.

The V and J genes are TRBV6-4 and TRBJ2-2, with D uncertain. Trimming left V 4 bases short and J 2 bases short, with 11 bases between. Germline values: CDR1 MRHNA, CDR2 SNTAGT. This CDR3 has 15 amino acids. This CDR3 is CASSVSSINTGELFF. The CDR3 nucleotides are TGTGCCAGCAGTGTGTCATCCATCAACACCGGGGAGCTGTTTTTT.